A single sample gave rise to the 9 T cell receptor beta chains below, sequenced in a study of early T cells in non-severe SARS-CoV-2 infection. From the 5' RACE reads, TCRdb called clonotypes with MiXCR, one entry per CDR3 protein. The table records tens of thousands of distinct CDR3 sequences, 10% to 15% of them present only once. Sequenced material: whole blood. Every receptor here comes from an adult who was a healthcare worker with PCR-confirmed SARS-CoV-2 infection or an uninfected control (not recorded which).

This clonotype was seen a single time. This may be a read error: a much more frequent sequence differs by one nucleotide. The V gene is TRBV21-1, the J gene TRBJ2-2; the D call of TRBD1 is as the table states it, not checked on the DNA. TRBV21-1 is deemed a pseudogene. This CDR3 is built from 14 residues. The CDR3 DNA follows: TGTGCCAGCAGCACAACAGGGGACACCGGGGAGCTGTTTTTT. This sequence encodes CASSTTGDTGELFF.

The rearrangement links TRBV7-9 to TRBJ1-1; TRBD1 matches at 8 bases. With 5 bases clipped from V and 4 bases from J, the junction kept 6 bases outside the gene matches. CDR3 length: 14 amino acids. Per germline, CDR1 SEHNR and CDR2 FQNEAQ (reference sequence). The CDR3 here is CASSVGQGFTEAFF. In nucleotides, the CDR3 is TGTGCCAGCAGCGTCGGACAGGGCTTCACTGAAGCTTTCTTT. Full variable domain (rest looked up from reference TRBV7-9 and TRBJ1-1): DTGVSQNPRHKITKRGQNVTFRCDPISEHNRLYWYRQTLGQGPEFLTYFQNEAQLEKSRLLSDRFSAERPKGSFSTLEIQRTEQGDSAMYLCASSVGQGFTEAFFGQGTRLTVV.

Ten or more counts support this clonotype. This sequence joins TRBV5-4 and TRBJ2-7, with D hard to call. Trimming stripped 0 bases from V and 1 base from J, with 14 bases between. The CDR3 contains 16 residues. Per germline, CDR1 SGHNT and CDR2 YYREEE (reference sequence). CDR3 DNA sequence: TGTGCCAGCAGCTTGGCCGGATCGACCAAATCCTACGAGCAGTACTTC. Amino acid sequence: CASSLAGSTKSYEQYF.

To note about this clonotype: A read error may explain this, as a much larger clone is one base away. This sequence joins TRBV11-2 and TRBJ2-3; D tentatively fits TRBD1 or TRBD2 (5 bases each). The germline V gene encodes CDR1 SGHAT and CDR2 FQNNGV. This CDR3 contains 17 residues. The CDR3 loop is CAGSFSGTQGSTDTQYF. CDR3 coding DNA: TGTGCCGGCAGCTTCTCCGGGACCCAAGGAAGCACAGATACGCAGTATTTT.

This clonotype was counted many times. This chain uses TRBV7-3 with TRBJ1-1, with no clear D. The germline CDR1 and CDR2 sequences are SGHTA and FQGTGA. Trimming left V 6 bases short and J 0 bases short, with 8 bases between. CDR3 length: 13 residues. This chain's CDR3 is CASSKTVNTEAFF. The CDR3 DNA reads as TGTGCCAGCAGTAAGACGGTGAACACTGAAGCTTTCTTT.

The J gene is TRBJ2-7, the V gene TRBV7-2; no definite D call. Germline CDR1 is SGHTA and CDR2 is FQGNSA. V gave up 1 base and J gave up 6 bases, with 16 bases separating them. The CDR3 is 15 amino acids. The CDR3 here is CASSLGGSWGPEQYF. The DNA for the CDR3 is TGTGCCAGCAGCTTAGGTGGCAGTTGGGGTCCCGAGCAGTACTTC. Filled out from reference TRBV7-2 and TRBJ2-7, the complete variable domain reads GAGVSQSPSNKVTEKGKDVELRCDPISGHTALYWYRQSLGQGLEFLIYFQGNSAPDKSGLPSDRFSAERTGGSVSTLTIQRTQQEDSAVYLCASSLGGSWGPEQYFGPGTRLTVT.

V and J are TRBV7-8 and TRBJ2-7; D possibly corresponds to TRBD2 (5 bases). Germline loops: CDR1 SGHVS, CDR2 FQNEAQ. V was shortened by 0 bases and J by 1 base, with 7 bases between the two germline ends. The CDR3 totals 14 residues. CDR3 sequence: CASSLARVSYEQYF. CDR3 sequence (DNA): TGTGCCAGCAGCTTAGCGCGGGTATCCTACGAGCAGTACTTC.

This clonotype turned up a few times. The chain has TRBV7-2 and TRBJ2-7; D unresolved. The CDR3 covers 15 residues. V shed 6 bases and J shed 3 bases, with 18 bases lying between them. Germline loops: CDR1 SGHTA, CDR2 FQGNSA. CDR3 coding DNA: TGTGCCAGCAGACCGGGTGGTACGGTGGTCTACGAGCAGTACTTC. Translated: CASRPGGTVVYEQYF.

This clonotype was detected once. The J gene is TRBJ2-7, the V gene TRBV12-3 or TRBV12-4; D remains ambiguous. The V gene lost 6 bases and the J gene lost 5 bases, with 11 bases spanning the gap. This CDR3 has 12 amino acids. DNA of the CDR3: TGTGCCAGCAGCCCAAAGGGTGACGAGCAGTACTTC. As protein: CASSPKGDEQYF.